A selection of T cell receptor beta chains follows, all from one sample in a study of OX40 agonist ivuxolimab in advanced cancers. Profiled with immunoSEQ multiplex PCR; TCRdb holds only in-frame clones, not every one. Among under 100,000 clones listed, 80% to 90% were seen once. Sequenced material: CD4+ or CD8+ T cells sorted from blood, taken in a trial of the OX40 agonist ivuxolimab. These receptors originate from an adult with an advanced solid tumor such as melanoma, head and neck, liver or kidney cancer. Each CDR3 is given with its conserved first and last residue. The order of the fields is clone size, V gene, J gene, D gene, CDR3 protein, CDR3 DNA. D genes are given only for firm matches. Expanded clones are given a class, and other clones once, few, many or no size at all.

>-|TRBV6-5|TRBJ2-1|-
CASSVGANNEQFF
TGTGCCAGCAGCGTGGGGGCTAACAATGAGCAGTTCTTC
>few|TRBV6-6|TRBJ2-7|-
CASSYSFVEQYF
TGTGCCAGCAGTTACTCGTTTGTGGAGCAGTACTTC
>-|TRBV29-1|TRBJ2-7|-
CSVATRTSYEQYF
TGCAGCGTCGCGACTAGAACCTCCTACGAGCAGTACTTC
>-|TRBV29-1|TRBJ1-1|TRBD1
CSVGRGQGETEAFF
TGCAGCGTTGGGAGGGGGCAAGGGGAAACTGAAGCTTTCTTT
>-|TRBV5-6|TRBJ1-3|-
CASSPPGGSGNTIYF
TGTGCCAGCAGCCCCCCTGGGGGGTCCGGAAACACCATATATTTT
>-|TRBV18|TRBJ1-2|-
CASSPGGSWANYGYTF
TGTGCCAGCTCACCTGGGGGTTCCTGGGCTAACTATGGCTACACCTTC
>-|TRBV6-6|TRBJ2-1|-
CASSYRGMDEQFF
TGTGCCAGCAGTTACAGGGGGATGGATGAGCAGTTCTTC
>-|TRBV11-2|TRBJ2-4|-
CASSLEPGLNIQYF
TGTGCCAGCAGCTTAGAGCCGGGACTCAACATTCAGTACTTC
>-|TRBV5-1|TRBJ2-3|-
CASNKQGQADTQYF
TGCGCCAGCAACAAACAGGGTCAGGCAGATACGCAGTATTTT
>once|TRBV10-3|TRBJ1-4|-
CAISAGSDEKLFF
TGTGCCATCAGTGCCGGGAGTGATGAAAAACTGTTTTTT
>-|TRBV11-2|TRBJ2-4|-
CASSLSDSKNIQYF
TGTGCCAGCAGCTTATCGGACAGCAAAAACATTCAGTACTTC
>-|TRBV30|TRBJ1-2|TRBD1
CAWSSTGSGGYTF
TGTGCCTGGAGTTCGACAGGGTCGGGTGGCTACACCTTC
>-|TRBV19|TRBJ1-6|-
CASRGPGFYNSPLHF
TGTGCCAGTAGGGGCCCCGGGTTCTATAATTCACCCCTCCACTTT
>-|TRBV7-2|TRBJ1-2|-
CASSFKMDTGYGYTF
TGTGCCAGCAGCTTTAAAATGGATACAGGCTATGGCTACACCTTC
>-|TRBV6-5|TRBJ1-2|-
CASSGAGSYGYTF
TGTGCCAGCAGTGGGGCGGGTTCCTATGGCTACACCTTC
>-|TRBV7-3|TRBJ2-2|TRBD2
CASSPTGLAGANTGELFF
TGTGCCAGCAGCCCTACCGGACTAGCGGGGGCTAACACCGGGGAGCTGTTTTTT
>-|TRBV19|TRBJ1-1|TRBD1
CASNARDRLTEAFF
TGTGCCAGTAATGCCCGGGACAGGCTTACTGAAGCTTTCTTT
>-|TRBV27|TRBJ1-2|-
CASSLGGSSGYTF
TGTGCCAGCAGTTTAGGGGGATCCAGTGGCTACACCTTC
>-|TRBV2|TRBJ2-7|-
CASRVRQPKPYEQYF
TGTGCCAGCAGAGTCCGACAGCCTAAACCCTACGAGCAGTACTTC
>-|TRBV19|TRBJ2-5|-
CASSISGTETQYF
TGTGCCAGTAGTATCAGCGGCACAGAGACCCAGTACTTC
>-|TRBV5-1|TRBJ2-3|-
CASSLPGLGLYTQYF
TGCGCCAGCAGCTTACCGGGACTTGGACTATATACGCAGTATTTT
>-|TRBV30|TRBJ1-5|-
CAWNIGAASQPQHF
TGTGCCTGGAACATAGGGGCAGCAAGCCAGCCCCAGCATTTT